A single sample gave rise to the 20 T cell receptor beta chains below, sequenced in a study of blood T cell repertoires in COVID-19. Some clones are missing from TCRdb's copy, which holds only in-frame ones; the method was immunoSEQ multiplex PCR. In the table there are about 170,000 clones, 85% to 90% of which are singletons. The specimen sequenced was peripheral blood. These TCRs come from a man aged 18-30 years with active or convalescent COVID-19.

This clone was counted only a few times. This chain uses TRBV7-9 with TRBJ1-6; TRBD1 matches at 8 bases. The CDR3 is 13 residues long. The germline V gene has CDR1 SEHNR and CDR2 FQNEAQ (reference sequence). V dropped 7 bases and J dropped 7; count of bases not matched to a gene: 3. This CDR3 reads CASTDRENSPLHF. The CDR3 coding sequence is TGTGCCAGCACGGACAGGGAGAATTCACCCCTCCACTTT.

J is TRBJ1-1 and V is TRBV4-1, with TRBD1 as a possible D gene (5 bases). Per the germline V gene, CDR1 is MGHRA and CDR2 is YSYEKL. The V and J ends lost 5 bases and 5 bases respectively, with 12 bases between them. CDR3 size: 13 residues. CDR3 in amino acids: CASSIAGGTEAFF. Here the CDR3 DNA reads TGCGCCAGCAGCATAGCTGGGGGGACTGAAGCTTTCTTT.

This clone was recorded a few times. CDR3 residues: CASSLGQGGTERTF. The CDR3 DNA follows: TGTGCCAGCAGCTTGGGACAGGGTGGAACGGAACGCACCTTC. The V and J genes are TRBV5-4 and TRBJ1-2; 7 positions match TRBD1. The CDR3 sequence is 14 residues long. With V trimmed by 0 bases and J by 13 bases, 12 bases remained unmatched. CDR1 is SGHNT, CDR2 YYREEE, per germline (reference sequence).

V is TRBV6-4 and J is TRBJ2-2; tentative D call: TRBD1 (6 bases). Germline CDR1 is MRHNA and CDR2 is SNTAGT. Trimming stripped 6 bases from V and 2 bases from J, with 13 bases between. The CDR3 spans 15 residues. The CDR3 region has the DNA TGTGCCAGCAGCACCGGGACACTTAACACCGGGGAGCTGTTTTTT. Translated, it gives CASSTGTLNTGELFF.

In DNA, the CDR3 is TGTGCCAGCAGTACCAGGGGGTTCGGTGAAAAACTGTTTTTT. Its protein product is CASSTRGFGEKLFF. The chain couples TRBV6-5 to TRBJ1-4; 7 bases map to TRBD1. The length of the CDR3 is 14 residues. Per germline, CDR1 MNHEY and CDR2 SVGAGI. V lost 5 bases, J lost 7 bases, and 7 bases stayed unmatched.

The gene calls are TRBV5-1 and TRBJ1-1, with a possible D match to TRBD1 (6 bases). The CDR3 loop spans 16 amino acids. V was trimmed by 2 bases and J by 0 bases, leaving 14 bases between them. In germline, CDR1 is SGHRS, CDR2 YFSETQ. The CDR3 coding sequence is TGCGCCAGCAGCTTAACAGGGACGACGATGAACACTGAAGCTTTCTTT. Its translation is CASSLTGTTMNTEAFF.

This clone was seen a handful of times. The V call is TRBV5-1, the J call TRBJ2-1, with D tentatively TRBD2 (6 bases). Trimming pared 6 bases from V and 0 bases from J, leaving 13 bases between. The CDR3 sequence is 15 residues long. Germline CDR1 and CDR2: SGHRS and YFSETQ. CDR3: CASKRVADSYNEQFF. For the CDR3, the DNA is TGCGCCAGCAAACGTGTAGCGGACTCCTACAATGAGCAGTTCTTC.

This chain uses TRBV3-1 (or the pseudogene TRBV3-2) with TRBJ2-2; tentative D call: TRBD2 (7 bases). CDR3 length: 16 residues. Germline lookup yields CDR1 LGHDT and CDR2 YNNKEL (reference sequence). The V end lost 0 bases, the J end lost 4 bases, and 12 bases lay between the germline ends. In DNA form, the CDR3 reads TGTGCCAGCAGCCAAGAACGTAGGGGGGGCACCGGGGAGCTGTTTTTT. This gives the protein CASSQERRGGTGELFF.

The CDR3 sequence is CASSPRTGPTGELFF. The CDR3 DNA reads as TGTGCCAGCAGCCCCCGGACAGGGCCCACCGGGGAGCTGTTTTTT. The chain employs TRBV11-3 and TRBJ2-2, with 8 positions matching TRBD1. With 5 bases clipped from V and 4 bases from J, the junction kept 6 bases outside the gene matches. The CDR3 covers 15 residues. CDR1 and CDR2 from the germline V gene are SGHNT and YENEEA.

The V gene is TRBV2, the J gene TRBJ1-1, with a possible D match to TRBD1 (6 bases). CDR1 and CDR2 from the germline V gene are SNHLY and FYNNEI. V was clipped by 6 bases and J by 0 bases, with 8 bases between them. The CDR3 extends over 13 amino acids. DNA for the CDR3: TGTGCCAGCAGGGACAGCTTGAACACTGAAGCTTTCTTT. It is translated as CASRDSLNTEAFF. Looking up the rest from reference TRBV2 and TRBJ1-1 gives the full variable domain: EPEVTQTPSHQVTQMGQEVILRCVPISNHLYFYWYRQILGQKVEFLVSFYNNEISEKSEIFDDQFSVERPDGSNFTLKIRSTKLEDSAMYFCASRDSLNTEAFFGQGTRLTVV.

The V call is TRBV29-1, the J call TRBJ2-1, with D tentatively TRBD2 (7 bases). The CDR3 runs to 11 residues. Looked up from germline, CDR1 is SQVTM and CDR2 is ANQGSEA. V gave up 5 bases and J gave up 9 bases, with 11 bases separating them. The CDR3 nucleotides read TGCAGCGTTCGGGGGGCAGGTGAGCAGTTCTTC. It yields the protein CSVRGAGEQFF.

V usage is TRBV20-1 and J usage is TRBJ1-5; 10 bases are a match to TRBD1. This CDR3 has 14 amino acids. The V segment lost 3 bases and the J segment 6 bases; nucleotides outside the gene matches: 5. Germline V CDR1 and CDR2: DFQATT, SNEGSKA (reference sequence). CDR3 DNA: TGCAGTGCTAGTTCGGGACAGGGGATTCAGCCCCAGCATTTT. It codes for CSASSGQGIQPQHF.

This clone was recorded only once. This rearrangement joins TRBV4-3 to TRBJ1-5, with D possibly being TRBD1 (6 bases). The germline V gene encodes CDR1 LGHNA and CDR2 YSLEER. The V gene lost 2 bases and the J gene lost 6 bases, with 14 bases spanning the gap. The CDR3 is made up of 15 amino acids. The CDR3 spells CASSQITGSSQPQHF. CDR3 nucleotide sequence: TGCGCCAGCAGCCAAATAACAGGGTCTTCTCAGCCCCAGCATTTT.

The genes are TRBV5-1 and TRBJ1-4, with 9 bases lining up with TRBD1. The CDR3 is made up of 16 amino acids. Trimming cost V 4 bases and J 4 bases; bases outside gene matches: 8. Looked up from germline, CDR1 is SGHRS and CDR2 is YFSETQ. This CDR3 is CASSPGTGIGNEKLFF. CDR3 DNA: TGCGCCAGCAGCCCCGGGACAGGGATCGGTAATGAAAAACTGTTTTTT.

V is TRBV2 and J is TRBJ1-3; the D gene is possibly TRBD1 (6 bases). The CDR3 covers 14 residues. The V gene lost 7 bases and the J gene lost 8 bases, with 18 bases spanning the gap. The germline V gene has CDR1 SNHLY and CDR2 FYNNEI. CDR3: CASTPSTGWDTIYF. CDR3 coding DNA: TGTGCCAGCACCCCTTCGACAGGCTGGGACACCATATATTTT.

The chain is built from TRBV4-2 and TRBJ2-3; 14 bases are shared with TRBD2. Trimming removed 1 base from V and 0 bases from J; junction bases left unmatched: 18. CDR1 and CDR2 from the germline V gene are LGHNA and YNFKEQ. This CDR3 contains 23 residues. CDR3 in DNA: TGTGCCAGCAGCCAAGGTCGGACTAGCGGGAGGCCCCGGGGGACTTCTAGCACAGATACGCAGTATTTT. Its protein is CASSQGRTSGRPRGTSSTDTQYF.

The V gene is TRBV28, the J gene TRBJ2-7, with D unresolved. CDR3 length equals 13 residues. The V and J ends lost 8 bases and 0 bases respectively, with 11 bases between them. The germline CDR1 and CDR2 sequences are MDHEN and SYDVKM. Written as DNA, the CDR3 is TGTGCCAGCGAGGCAAGGAGCTCCTACGAGCAGTACTTC. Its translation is CASEARSSYEQYF.

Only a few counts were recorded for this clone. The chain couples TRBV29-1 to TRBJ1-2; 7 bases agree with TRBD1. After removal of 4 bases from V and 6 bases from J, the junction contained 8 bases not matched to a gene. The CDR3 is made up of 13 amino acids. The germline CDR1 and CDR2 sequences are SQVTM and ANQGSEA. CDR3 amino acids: CSVVRPGGHGYTF. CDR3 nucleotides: TGCAGCGTTGTAAGACCAGGGGGTCATGGCTACACCTTC. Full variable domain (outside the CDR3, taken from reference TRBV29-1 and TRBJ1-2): SAVISQKPSRDICQRGTSLTIQCQVDSQVTMMFWYRQQPGQSLTLIATANQGSEATYESGFVIDKFPISRPNLTFSTLTVSNMSPEDSSIYLCSVVRPGGHGYTFGSGTRLTVV.

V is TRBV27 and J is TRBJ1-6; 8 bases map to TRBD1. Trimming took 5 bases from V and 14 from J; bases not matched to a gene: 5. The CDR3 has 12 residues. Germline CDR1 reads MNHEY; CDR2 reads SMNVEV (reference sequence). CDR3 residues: CASSTDRGSLHF. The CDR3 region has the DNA TGTGCCAGCAGTACCGACAGGGGTTCCCTCCACTTT.

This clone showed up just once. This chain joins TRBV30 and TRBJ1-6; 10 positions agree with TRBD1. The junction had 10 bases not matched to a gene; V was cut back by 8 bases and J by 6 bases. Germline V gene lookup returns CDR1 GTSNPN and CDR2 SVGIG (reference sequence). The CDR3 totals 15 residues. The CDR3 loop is CASQDRGRGNSPLHF. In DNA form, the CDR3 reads TGTGCCAGCCAAGACAGGGGGCGCGGTAATTCACCCCTCCACTTT.